Presented here are 18 T cell receptor beta chains from one specimen sequenced in a study of blood T cells in healthy people across ages. Using a J-beta primer mix together with a sample-barcoded 5' primer, a second PCR was run for roughly 6 to 11 cycles. MiXCR, applied by TCRdb to the 5' RACE reads, yields one record per CDR3 protein. The sample consists of about 930,000 distinct CDR3 sequences, roughly 29% of them appearing once. These records were also assigned to another study, of T cells of mothers and their children.

The sequenced sample consisted of blood. Every receptor here comes from a woman aged 35 to 49 in good health.

This clonotype was picked up a small number of times. The CDR3 DNA sequence: TGTGCCAGCAGTTATGGACTAGCGGATCTCAATGAGCAGTTCTTC. Translation: CASSYGLADLNEQFF. The genes are TRBV28 and TRBJ2-1; 10 bases agree with TRBD2. The germline V gene encodes CDR1 MDHEN and CDR2 SYDVKM. J lost 6 bases, V lost 4 bases, and 6 bases had no gene match. The CDR3 is 15 amino acids.

The V gene is TRBV7-8, the J gene TRBJ1-1, with no clear D. Deletions cut 5 bases from V and 5 bases from J, with 21 bases between. CDR1 is SGHVS, CDR2 FQNEAQ, per germline. The CDR3 loop spans 16 amino acids. For the CDR3, the DNA is TGTGCCAGCAGCCCCGAAGGGCAGCCAACTTGGACTGAAGCTTTCTTT. Residues: CASSPEGQPTWTEAFF.

A few counts support this clonotype. The chain combines TRBV25-1 with TRBJ2-2; no clear D. The V gene's germline CDR1 is MGHDK and CDR2 SYGVNS. Deletions cut 5 bases from V and 3 bases from J, with 4 bases between. There are 12 residues in the CDR3. The CDR3 DNA is TGTGCCAGCAGTCCCCACACCGGGGAGCTGTTTTTT. Its translation is CASSPHTGELFF.

The chain uses TRBV15 and TRBJ1-5, with 8 bases identical to TRBD1. V lost 1 base, J lost 7 bases, and 9 bases stayed unmatched. The CDR3 has 16 amino acids. Per germline, CDR1 LNHNV and CDR2 YYDKDF (reference sequence). CDR3 sequence: CATSRGADREGQPQHF. CDR3 DNA sequence: TGTGCCACCAGCAGAGGCGCGGACAGGGAAGGACAGCCCCAGCATTTT.

The CDR3 nucleotides read TGTGCCAGCAGCTCACAGGGGGCAGCTTTCTTT. It specifies CASSSQGAAFF. The chain recombines TRBV7-9 with TRBJ1-1, with 9 bases fitting TRBD1. V lost 4 bases, J lost 10 bases, and 1 base stayed unmatched. CDR1 SEHNR and CDR2 FQNEAQ come from the germline V gene (reference sequence). This CDR3 contains 11 residues.

This rearrangement joins TRBV28 to TRBJ1-2; 7 bases are shared with TRBD1. V was clipped by 6 bases and J by 4 bases; unmatched bases: 11. The CDR3 is 15 amino acids. Germline values: CDR1 MDHEN, CDR2 SYDVKM. This chain's CDR3 is CASSLRNRGSYGYTF. The CDR3 DNA is TGTGCCAGCAGCCTACGGAACAGGGGAAGCTATGGCTACACCTTC.

This clonotype came up many times. The chain carries TRBV7-2 and TRBJ2-5; D not resolved. The CDR3 has 12 residues. Germline CDR1 SGHTA, CDR2 FQGNSA. V was shortened by 6 bases and J by 4 bases, with 9 bases between the two germline ends. CDR3 sequence (DNA): TGTGCCAGCAGTTTGTCACGAGAGACCCAGTACTTC. Amino acid sequence: CASSLSRETQYF.

This clonotype was seen a handful of times. The genes are TRBV29-1 and TRBJ1-1; D is uncertain. The CDR3 loop spans 13 amino acids. Trimming stripped 3 bases from V and 5 bases from J, with 13 bases between. Per germline, CDR1 SQVTM and CDR2 ANQGSEA. This CDR3 reads CSVEGQPRTEAFF. For the CDR3, the DNA is TGCAGCGTTGAGGGCCAGCCGAGGACTGAAGCTTTCTTT. Full variable domain (remainder filled in from reference TRBV29-1 and TRBJ1-1): SAVISQKPSRDICQRGTSLTIQCQVDSQVTMMFWYRQQPGQSLTLIATANQGSEATYESGFVIDKFPISRPNLTFSTLTVSNMSPEDSSIYLCSVEGQPRTEAFFGQGTRLTVV.

This clonotype was picked up one time. Given the absence of the conserved phenylalanine or tryptophan at the CDR3 end, a read error is likely. No DNA is shown, since the ends of the CDR3 on it are uncertain; the CDR3 is the one TCRdb lists. The chain has TRBV9 and TRBJ2-7. The CDR3 has 8 amino acids, counting both end residues. Germline V gene sequence: CDR1 SGDLS, CDR2 YYNGEE. The CDR3 protein is CASSGRLC.

This clonotype has only a few counts. The chain couples TRBV24-1 to TRBJ2-2, with TRBD1 identical over 7 bases. Germline CDR1 is KGHDR and CDR2 is SFDVKD. This CDR3 has 15 residues. J was trimmed by 1 base and V by 7 bases; bases with no gene match: 5. Written as DNA, the CDR3 is TGTGCCACCAGGGCCGACAGGGAGAACACCGGGGAGCTGTTTTTT. Translated: CATRADRENTGELFF.

This clonotype was recorded many times. The CDR3 is CASSLAGGQKGSYEQYF. The DNA of the CDR3 is TGTGCCAGCAGCTTAGCGGGGGGACAGAAGGGTTCCTACGAGCAGTACTTC. J is TRBJ2-7 and V is TRBV7-9, with a tentative D call TRBD1 (7 bases). The ends were cut back, 0 bases at V and 1 base at J, with 16 bases in the middle. The CDR3 runs 17 residues. Germline-derived CDR1 and CDR2 are SEHNR and FQNEAQ (reference sequence).

In this sample, this clonotype turned up many times. The chain uses TRBV7-2 and TRBJ2-4; TRBD1 agrees at 7 bases. Trimming at V came to 4 bases and at J to 8 bases, leaving 11 bases not matched to a gene. Germline V gene lookup returns CDR1 SGHTA and CDR2 FQGNSA. The CDR3 runs 15 residues. CDR3 amino acids: CASSSLGGPGDIQYF. The CDR3 coding sequence is TGTGCCAGCAGCTCCTTAGGGGGCCCTGGAGACATTCAGTACTTC.

This clonotype was seen at least ten times. The V and J genes are TRBV2 and TRBJ2-7, with TRBD1 identical over 7 bases. This CDR3 comprises 13 residues. With 8 bases clipped from V and 3 bases from J, the junction kept 7 bases outside the gene matches. Germline V gene sequence: CDR1 SNHLY, CDR2 FYNNEI. CDR3 bases: TGTGCCAGCTACGAGGACAGGATCTACGAGCAGTACTTC. This codes for CASYEDRIYEQYF.

This clonotype showed up many times. One end of the junction varies from germline; a read error may be responsible. This CDR3 reads CASSLDGYSEQFF. The CDR3, as DNA: TGCGCCAGCAGCTTGGACGGGTACAGTGAGCAGTTCTTC. The gene calls are TRBV5-1 and TRBJ2-1, with D unresolved. Germline V gives CDR1 SGHRS, CDR2 YFSETQ. The CDR3 is made up of 13 amino acids.

The V gene is TRBV11-2, the J gene TRBJ2-4, with 7 positions matching TRBD2. The DNA end is a closer match to TRBJ2-7, so the J assignment may be wrong. CDR3 length equals 13 residues. The germline V gene has CDR1 SGHAT and CDR2 FQNNGV. The CDR3 protein is CASSFGGTNEQYF. The CDR3 nucleotides read TGTGCCAGCAGCTTCGGGGGGACTAACGAGCAGTACTTC.

Concerning this clonotype itself: A much bigger clone sits one base away, suggesting this may be a read error. This chain joins TRBV7-9 and TRBJ2-7; either TRBD1 or TRBD2 may supply D (5 bases each). The CDR3 totals 19 residues. The germline CDR1 and CDR2 sequences are SEHNR and FQNEAQ (reference sequence). The CDR3 coding sequence is TGTGCCCGCAGCTTAGGGGCCCCGTTGGGGGTGTGGAGCTCCTACGAGCAGTACTTC. This sequence encodes CARSLGAPLGVWSSYEQYF. The variable domain in full, completed from reference TRBV7-9 and TRBJ2-7, reads DTGVSQNPRHKITKRGQNVTFRCDPISEHNRLYWYRQTLGQGPEFLTYFQNEAQLEKSRLLSDRFSAERPKGSFSTLEIQRTEQGDSAMYLCARSLGAPLGVWSSYEQYFGPGTRLTVT.

This clonotype showed up many times. The J gene is TRBJ2-7, the V gene TRBV29-1; 8 nucleotides align to TRBD1. Looked up from germline, CDR1 is SQVTM and CDR2 is ANQGSEA. CDR3 length: 14 residues. V dropped 6 bases and J dropped 6; count of bases not matched to a gene: 13. CDR3 bases: TGCAGCGTACAAGGACAGGGACGATTTGGCGAGCAGTACTTC. As protein: CSVQGQGRFGEQYF.

This clonotype was counted a few times. The gene calls are TRBV20-1 and TRBJ2-1, with D possibly being TRBD1 (5 bases). V dropped 4 bases and J dropped 6 bases, with 7 bases sitting between them. This CDR3 contains 11 residues. Per germline, CDR1 DFQATT and CDR2 SNEGSKA (reference sequence). The CDR3: CSANRLNEQFF. The DNA of the CDR3 is TGCAGTGCTAACAGGCTCAATGAGCAGTTCTTC.